This section outlines one T cell receptor beta chain sequence together with its context. This clonotype appeared many times. Its antigen target is currently unknown. No qualities accompany the bases; no much larger clone lies one base away. CDR1 is given as DFQATT and CDR2 as SNEGSKA, both from the germline V gene (reference sequence). Spanning cysteine to phenylalanine, the CDR3 consists of 15 amino acids. The retained sequence is limited to the CDR3, 45 bases, with the frame set at the first base. Between the V and J ends, shortened by 5 bases and 4 bases respectively, the junction contains 20 bases. The record originates from a study of CD8 T cells in ankylosing spondylitis (dated by TCRdb to 2017 to 2019). At the level of the whole study: The study profiled T cell receptor beta repertoires in healthy donors and ankylosing spondylitis patients to find disease-linked TCR variants. The full study cohort was made up of 20 to 25 ankylosing spondylitis patients and 108 healthy donors. Peripheral blood was sampled, and synovial fluid was also collected from ankylosing spondylitis patients.

The listed sequencing device is Illumina HiSeq 2500. Quantitative 5'-RACE with molecular barcodes was the method used to prepare the TCR beta libraries. Per the source publication's procedure: A new computational method, built on a probabilistic model of VDJ rearrangement, was used to identify disease-linked TCR variants. Starting from the raw public reads, TCRdb applied fastp trimming at Q25, assembled clones with MiXCR and retained in-frame beta chains. Rows with a matching CDR3 protein are joined into one entry that keeps the most common DNA and genes. In this record, the V and J calls reflect TCRdb's handling and not the investigators' own analysis. The sample contains fewer than 150,000 distinct CDR3 sequences, 6% to 8.5% of them found a single time. Clones ranked in the top ten supply around 12% of the sample. On the study overall, not on this receptor specifically: A TCR beta motif made up of several highly homologous amino acid variants appeared to be characteristic of blood from ankylosing spondylitis patients. According to the report, matched synovial fluid samples from ankylosing spondylitis patients were significantly enriched for the disease-linked clones. A CD8+ phenotype was shown by the disease-linked clones, which were found at relatively low frequencies in peripheral blood. Some of the motif variants had been reported before in the synovial fluid and blood of reactive arthritis patients, a finding that suggests common disease-initiation mechanisms.

The sample comprised blood, either unsorted or a sorted T cell fraction (not recorded which). This chain is built from TRBV20-1 and TRBJ1-1; a weak D assignment points to TRBD1 (5 bases agree). This TCR derives from a female donor with ankylosing spondylitis or in good health (not recorded which). The sequence in DNA is TGCAGTGCTCCCAACTTCGCAGGGATGGGCACTGAAGCTTTCTTT. Its product reads: CSAPNFAGMGTEAFF.